This TCR beta chain was sequenced in a study of memory CD4+ T cells and cytomegalovirus serostatus. General observations from the study: The CMV-associated TCR signature appears largely within the CD4+ memory repertoire. CD4+ memory repertoires contained about two fifths of the 164 reported CMV TCRbeta sequences.

Remarks on this clone: What it binds is not known.

Germline CDR1 and CDR2: MNHNS and SASEGT. V was trimmed by 7 bases and J by 3 bases, leaving 10 bases between them. This CDR3 has 13 amino acids. Only in-frame clones appear in the TCRdb table, and some are missing; sequencing was by immunoSEQ multiplex PCR. Of 50,000 to 70,000 clones in the sample, about three quarters were seen once. The sort gate was single viable CD3+CD4+CD8-CD45RO+ cells for memory CD4+ T cells. After thawing, CD4+ T cells were positively selected. The rearrangement uses TRBV6-1 and TRBJ1-5, with D uncertain. This TCR derives from an adult in good health and CMV-seropositive. The sequencing sample was made of memory CD4+ T cells from blood. CDR3 loop: CASTGRVNQPQHF. The CDR3 DNA reads TGTGCCAGCACCGGAAGGGTCAATCAGCCCCAGCATTTT.